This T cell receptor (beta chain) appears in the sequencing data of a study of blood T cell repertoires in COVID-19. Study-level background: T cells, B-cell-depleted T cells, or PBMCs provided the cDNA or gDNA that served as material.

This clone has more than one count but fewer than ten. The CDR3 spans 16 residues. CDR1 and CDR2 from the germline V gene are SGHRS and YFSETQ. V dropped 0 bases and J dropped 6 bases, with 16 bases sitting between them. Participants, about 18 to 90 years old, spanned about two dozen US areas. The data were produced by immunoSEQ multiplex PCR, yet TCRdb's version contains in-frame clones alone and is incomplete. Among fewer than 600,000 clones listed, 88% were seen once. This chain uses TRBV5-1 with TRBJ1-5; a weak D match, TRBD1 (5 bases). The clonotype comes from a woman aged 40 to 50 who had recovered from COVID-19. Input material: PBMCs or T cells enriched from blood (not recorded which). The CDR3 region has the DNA TGCGCCAGCAGCTTGGGTCAGGGAGGGGAGTTTCAGCCCCAGCATTTT. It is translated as CASSLGQGGEFQPQHF.